These T cell receptor beta chains were read from a single sample in a study of T cell responses to AZD1222 COVID-19 vaccine. Profiling relied on immunoSEQ multiplex PCR, and the TCRdb table lists in-frame clones only, not all of them. The sample lists 89,000 or so clones, 80% to 90% occurring once. The sequencing used peripheral blood, collected on day 0 of AZD1222 vaccination. The origin of the receptors is an adult in good health. CDR3s include the opening cysteine and the closing phenylalanine or tryptophan. The order of the fields is V gene, clone size, D gene, J gene, CDR3 protein, CDR3 DNA. A D gene is named only where the DNA matches it firmly. Clone size is not always given. Where it is, it says once, few, many or a class for expanded clones.

TRBV6-4	NA	NA	TRBJ2-5	CASSVSGEETQYF	TGTGCCAGCAGTGTATCAGGGGAGGAGACCCAGTACTTC
TRBV15	NA	NA	TRBJ2-1	CATSRDSAFEQFF	TGTGCCACCAGCAGAGATTCGGCGTTTGAGCAGTTCTTC
TRBV7-8	NA	NA	TRBJ1-5	CASSLARAAPGGHQPQHF	TGTGCCAGCAGCTTAGCGCGGGCAGCCCCCGGGGGGCATCAGCCCCAGCATTTT
TRBV20-1	once	NA	TRBJ2-1	CSATGGGEQFF	TGCAGTGCGACCGGGGGCGGGGAGCAGTTCTTC
TRBV18	few	NA	TRBJ1-1	CASSSEATAEAFF	TGTGCCAGCTCGTCGGAGGCGACGGCTGAAGCTTTCTTT
TRBV9	NA	NA	TRBJ2-3	CASSVTAASTDTQYF	TGTGCCAGCAGCGTAACGGCGGCTAGCACAGATACGCAGTATTTT
TRBV7-9	NA	NA	TRBJ1-2	CASSFSLGNNYGYTF	TGTGCCAGCAGCTTCTCTTTAGGGAATAACTATGGCTACACCTTC
TRBV15	NA	NA	TRBJ1-2	CATSSRQGRTYGYTF	TGTGCCACCAGTTCCCGTCAGGGAAGGACCTATGGCTACACCTTC
TRBV2	NA	NA	TRBJ1-1	CASSESSLRSNTEAFF	TGTGCCAGCAGTGAATCGTCCCTAAGATCGAACACTGAAGCTTTCTTT
TRBV20-1	NA	NA	TRBJ2-7	CSASQQQLNYYEQYF	TGCAGTGCTAGTCAACAACAGCTGAATTACTACGAGCAGTACTTC
TRBV6-5	NA	NA	TRBJ1-2	CASRPSKRYGYTF	TGTGCCAGCAGGCCCAGTAAGCGCTATGGCTACACCTTC
TRBV20-1	few	NA	TRBJ1-1	CSATLVQAFF	TGCAGTGCTACCCTGGTACAAGCTTTCTTT
TRBV28	NA	NA	TRBJ2-2	CASSLLSSNTGELFF	TGTGCCAGCAGTTTATTAAGCTCGAACACCGGGGAGCTGTTTTTT
TRBV29-1	NA	NA	TRBJ1-3	CSVAGRSGNTIYF	TGCAGCGTCGCTGGGAGGTCTGGAAACACCATATATTTT
TRBV24-1	NA	NA	TRBJ1-5	CATSDSYSGLALQHF	TGTGCCACCAGTGATTCTTACTCAGGCTTAGCGCTCCAGCATTTT
TRBV12-3/TRBV12-4	NA	NA	TRBJ2-5	CASSPGRETQYF	TGTGCCAGCAGTCCCGGCCGAGAGACCCAGTACTTC
TRBV7-6	NA	TRBD2	TRBJ2-1	CASSLPTSGRTEQFF	TGTGCCAGCAGCCTACCGACTAGCGGGAGAACTGAGCAGTTCTTC
TRBV3-1/TRBV3-2	NA	TRBD1	TRBJ1-2	CASSQARPGTGKYGYTF	TGTGCCAGCAGCCAAGCCCGTCCCGGGACAGGGAAGTATGGCTACACCTTC
TRBV27	NA	NA	TRBJ1-2	CASRRGGTAGYGYTF	TGTGCCAGCAGGCGGGGGGGGACCGCTGGATATGGCTACACCTTC
TRBV5-1	NA	NA	TRBJ2-1	CASSLETVRVRNEQFF	TGCGCCAGCAGCTTGGAAACGGTAAGGGTACGTAATGAGCAGTTCTTC
TRBV3-1/TRBV3-2	NA	NA	TRBJ1-2	CASSHRGSGYTF	TGTGCCAGCAGCCACAGGGGATCTGGCTACACCTTC
TRBV3-1/TRBV3-2	NA	NA	TRBJ2-1	CASSQDTRNNEQFF	TGTGCCAGCAGCCAAGACACTAGGAACAATGAGCAGTTCTTC
TRBV12-3/TRBV12-4	NA	NA	TRBJ2-3	CASSYADSTQYF	TGTGCCAGCAGTTATGCAGATAGCACGCAGTATTTT
TRBV6-2/TRBV6-3	NA	NA	TRBJ2-6	CASSYGASGANVLTF	TGTGCCAGCAGTTACGGGGCCTCTGGGGCCAACGTCCTGACTTTC
TRBV6-5	NA	NA	TRBJ1-2	CASRADVGANYGYTF	TGTGCCAGCAGGGCAGACGTGGGAGCTAACTATGGCTACACCTTC
TRBV12-3/TRBV12-4	NA	NA	TRBJ1-4	CASSFRGNEKLFF	TGTGCCAGCAGTTTTAGGGGTAATGAAAAACTGTTTTTT
TRBV5-1	NA	NA	TRBJ2-5	CASSSGNSRKRETQYF	TGCGCCAGCAGCTCCGGTAACTCCCGCAAGCGCGAGACCCAGTACTTC
TRBV21-1	NA	NA	TRBJ1-6	CASSTGQGADNSPLHF	TGTGCCAGCAGCACGGGACAGGGGGCGGATAATTCACCCCTCCACTTT
TRBV28	NA	TRBD2	TRBJ2-3	CASSYPGLAGGTDTQYF	TGTGCCAGCAGCTATCCGGGACTAGCGGGAGGGACAGATACGCAGTATTTT
TRBV4-1	once	NA	TRBJ1-6	CASSQSLVDNSPLHF	TGCGCCAGCAGCCAATCCTTAGTCGATAATTCACCCCTCCACTTT
TRBV4-2	NA	TRBD1	TRBJ1-1	CASSQGTGGLYGTEAFF	TGTGCCAGCAGCCAGGGGACAGGGGGGTTATACGGCACTGAAGCTTTCTTT
TRBV4-2	NA	NA	TRBJ1-1	CASSQPQGGEAFF	TGTGCCAGCAGCCAGCCCCAAGGGGGTGAAGCTTTCTTT
TRBV27	NA	TRBD2	TRBJ2-7	CASNTLSGRKYEQYF	TGTGCCAGCAACACCCTCAGCGGGAGAAAATACGAGCAGTACTTC
TRBV10-3	once	TRBD2	TRBJ2-7	CAISGSSYEQYF	TGTGCCATTAGCGGGAGCTCCTACGAGCAGTACTTC
TRBV3-1/TRBV3-2	NA	NA	TRBJ2-5	CASSRNRGGETQYF	TGTGCCAGCAGCCGCAACAGGGGAGGGGAGACCCAGTACTTC
TRBV27	NA	TRBD1	TRBJ1-5	CASARGASSNQPQHF	TGTGCCAGCGCCAGGGGGGCGTCTAGCAATCAGCCCCAGCATTTT
TRBV5-1	NA	TRBD1	TRBJ2-1	CASSLIGDRAYEQFF	TGCGCCAGCAGCTTAATAGGGGACAGAGCTTATGAGCAGTTCTTC
TRBV28	NA	TRBD1	TRBJ2-1	CASNPAGTAYNEQFF	TGTGCCAGCAACCCCGCCGGGACAGCCTACAATGAGCAGTTCTTC
TRBV18	few	TRBD1	TRBJ1-2	CASSPFTGTGGKSYGYTF	TGTGCCAGCTCACCATTTACTGGGACAGGGGGCAAGAGCTATGGCTACACCTTC
TRBV19	NA	NA	TRBJ1-5	CASSTGTLGPQHF	TGTGCCAGTAGTACCGGGACGCTTGGGCCCCAGCATTTT
TRBV18	NA	TRBD2	TRBJ2-5	CASSPSASGRGETQYF	TGTGCCAGCTCACCCTCCGCTAGCGGCCGAGGCGAGACCCAGTACTTC
TRBV5-4	NA	TRBD1	TRBJ2-3	CASRARQGITDTQYF	TGTGCCAGCAGGGCTCGACAGGGGATAACAGATACGCAGTATTTT
TRBV3-1/TRBV3-2	NA	NA	TRBJ1-1	CASSRRRGGSTEAFF	TGTGCCAGCAGCAGACGGAGGGGAGGGAGCACTGAAGCTTTCTTT
TRBV5-1	NA	NA	TRBJ2-6	CASSLLEARASSGANVLTF	TGCGCCAGCAGCTTGCTTGAGGCCAGGGCGAGCTCTGGGGCCAACGTCCTGACTTTC
TRBV3-1/TRBV3-2	once	NA	TRBJ2-4	CASSQEDGAWNIQYF	TGTGCCAGCAGCCAAGAAGATGGGGCATGGAACATTCAGTACTTC
TRBV7-2	NA	TRBD2	TRBJ2-3	CASSLARPGTSGRAVDTQYF	TGTGCCAGCAGCTTAGCGCGCCCCGGGACTAGCGGGAGGGCCGTAGATACGCAGTATTTT
TRBV6-1	once	NA	TRBJ2-5	CASSETLGRDRETQYF	TGTGCCAGCAGCGAAACCCTCGGGCGGGATCGGGAGACCCAGTACTTC
TRBV3-1/TRBV3-2	NA	NA	TRBJ1-1	CASSPFQGLGAFF	TGTGCCAGCAGCCCTTTTCAGGGGTTAGGGGCTTTCTTT
TRBV2	NA	TRBD2	TRBJ2-1	CASRATGTSGSVRYNEQFF	TGTGCCAGCAGGGCTACCGGGACTAGCGGGAGCGTTAGGTACAATGAGCAGTTCTTC
TRBV12-1	NA	NA	TRBJ1-3	CASSFFYRRTVKSGNTIYF	TGTGCCAGCAGCTTTTTTTATCGTCGGACAGTCAAATCTGGAAACACCATATATTTT
TRBV19	once	NA	TRBJ2-3	CASTSLASTDTQYF	TGTGCCAGTACCTCGCTAGCTAGCACAGATACGCAGTATTTT
TRBV3-1/TRBV3-2	once	NA	TRBJ2-5	CASSQHQAGQETQYF	TGTGCCAGCAGCCAACACCAAGCGGGTCAAGAGACCCAGTACTTC
TRBV10-2	NA	TRBD2	TRBJ2-1	CASSVGQWSSGRMNSNEQFF	TGCGCCAGCAGTGTAGGTCAGTGGTCTAGCGGGAGAATGAATTCCAATGAGCAGTTCTTC
TRBV19	NA	TRBD1	TRBJ1-1	CASSRGQGAPMNTEAFF	TGTGCCAGTAGTAGAGGACAGGGGGCTCCCATGAACACTGAAGCTTTCTTT
TRBV19	once	NA	TRBJ1-1	CASSRSKVGPNTEAFF	TGTGCCAGTAGCAGGTCTAAGGTGGGCCCGAACACTGAAGCTTTCTTT
TRBV12-3/TRBV12-4	NA	NA	TRBJ1-1	CASSLTANTEAFF	TGTGCCAGCAGTTTAACCGCTAACACTGAAGCTTTCTTT
TRBV28	NA	TRBD1	TRBJ2-3	CASSLSVAGTGAQYF	TGTGCCAGCAGCCTGTCAGTTGCGGGGACAGGAGCGCAGTATTTT
TRBV2	NA	NA	TRBJ1-1	CASTRQGSRTEAFF	TGTGCCAGCACCCGACAAGGGAGTAGGACTGAAGCTTTCTTT
TRBV5-1	NA	NA	TRBJ1-2	CASSLDLSLPYGYTF	TGCGCCAGCAGCTTGGACCTTTCACTCCCCTATGGCTACACCTTC
TRBV28	NA	NA	TRBJ1-3	CASRARYLSGNTIYF	TGTGCCAGCAGGGCCCGCTACCTCTCTGGAAACACCATATATTTT